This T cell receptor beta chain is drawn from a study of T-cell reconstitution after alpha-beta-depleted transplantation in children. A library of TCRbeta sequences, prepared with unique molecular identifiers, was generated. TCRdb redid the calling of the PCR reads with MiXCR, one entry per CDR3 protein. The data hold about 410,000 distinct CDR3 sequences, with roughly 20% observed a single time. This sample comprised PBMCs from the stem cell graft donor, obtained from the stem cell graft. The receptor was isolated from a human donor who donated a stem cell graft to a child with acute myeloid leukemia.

CDR3: CASSLWDYEQYF. In DNA, the CDR3 is TGTGCCAGCAGCTTATGGGACTACGAGCAGTACTTC. V is TRBV7-9 and J is TRBJ2-7; no reliable D call. The V end was cut by 2 bases, the J end by 3 bases, with 5 bases between. This CDR3 spans 12 amino acids. Germline V gene lookup returns CDR1 SEHNR and CDR2 FQNEAQ (reference sequence).